Sequencing of this T cell receptor beta chain was carried out in a study of vaccination effects on CD4 cells after COVID-19. Background on the study: Participants received two doses of either the BNT162b2 or mRNA-1273 vaccine. Overall study findings and caveats: At late timepoints after vaccination, vaccine- and infection-induced clones shrank markedly.

Profiling relied on immunoSEQ multiplex PCR, and the TCRdb table lists in-frame clones only, not all of them. The data show 78,000 or so clones, 60% to 85% seen once. Notes on this clone: What it binds is unknown.

The CDR3 is 12 amino acids. Trimming left V 7 bases short and J 2 bases short, with 7 bases between. CDR1 SNHLY and CDR2 FYNNEI come from the germline V gene. Antigen-specific CD4+ T cells were expanded (with viral peptide pools) by the ViraFEST assay ahead of sequencing. After around nine days in culture, the CD4+ T cells were isolated. Negative nucleocapsid antibody tests before and after vaccination confirmed no previous SARS-CoV-2 infection. IL-2 medium supplanted half the medium on days 3 and 7. The rearrangement uses TRBV2 and TRBJ2-3; no definite D call. Sequencing used CD4+ T cells from PBMCs cultured with SARS-CoV-2 spike peptides, obtained before COVID-19 vaccination. The clonotype was recovered from a human donor who received a COVID-19 vaccine. CDR3: CASTPTTDTQYF. The CDR3 nucleotides are TGTGCCAGCACTCCAACCACAGATACGCAGTATTTT.